This T cell receptor (beta chain) was identified during a study of cytomegalovirus exposure and HLA in healthy donors. Study-wide findings and caveats: Follow-up analysis seemed to connect common viral pathogens with several of the most significant clusters identified.

With respect to this clone: As yet, its antigen is unknown.

The PCR had 60 Vbeta and 13 Jbeta primers. Assay: immunoSEQ multiplex PCR; the TCRdb copy retains only in-frame clones and omits some. The sample contains 170,000 or so clones, roughly 84% of which appear only once. The specimen sequenced was PBMCs. The TCR sequence derives from a man in his fifties or sixties in good health and CMV-seropositive.

CDR3 amino acids: CASSLGQELAKNIQYF. The CDR3 bases are TGTGCCAGCAGCTTGGGACAGGAGTTAGCCAAAAACATTCAGTACTTC. V and J are TRBV5-8 and TRBJ2-4; perhaps TRBD1 as D (6 bases). The CDR3 sequence is 16 residues long. Trimming left V 0 bases short and J 0 bases short, with 10 bases between. Per the germline V gene, CDR1 is SGHTS and CDR2 is YDEGEE. The full variable domain, rest sourced from reference TRBV5-8 and TRBJ2-4, is EAGVTQSPTHLIKTRGQQATLRCSPISGHTSVYWYQQALGLGLQFLLWYDEGEERNRGNFPPRFSGRQFPNYSSELNVNALELEDSALYLCASSLGQELAKNIQYFGAGTRLSVL.